This T cell receptor (beta chain) was retrieved from a study of cytomegalovirus exposure and HLA in healthy donors. Study summary: In an earlier analysis, around 100 million unique TCR beta sequences were found from some 200 million T cells. Whole-study results and caveats: Among donors in an Asian-associated ancestry cluster, a later analysis reportedly found fewer N-insertions than the roughly 700-donor mean.

Germline CDR1 reads SGHRS; CDR2 reads YFSETQ. CDR3 size: 14 residues. Trimming took 4 bases from V and 2 from J; bases not matched to a gene: 5. Amplification used 60 Vbeta primers and 13 Jbeta primers. Here immunoSEQ multiplex PCR was the method, and the copy in TCRdb shows in-frame clones only, minus some. Here the sample table reports 150,000 to 200,000 clones. Remarks on this clone: Its antigen is undetermined.

Sequencing input: PBMCs. The sequence was obtained from a woman between 18 and 29 years old in good health and CMV-seropositive. The rearrangement links TRBV5-1 to TRBJ1-2, with 7 bases fitting TRBD1. The CDR3 is CASSPSTGNYGYTF. Written as DNA, the CDR3 is TGCGCCAGCAGCCCATCGACAGGGAACTATGGCTACACCTTC.